This record covers a single T cell receptor beta chain. Its specificity is not known. This sample is part of a study of response to subunit inactivated influenza vaccine. Study results and caveats: There was a suggestion from the authors that each seasonal influenza vaccination recruits few new T cells.

V was clipped by 0 bases and J by 2 bases, with 16 bases between them. Germline CDR1 SGHKS, CDR2 YYEKEE (reference sequence). The CDR3 loop spans 17 amino acids. TCRdb processed the RT-PCR reads anew with MiXCR; each CDR3 protein has one entry. The sample consists of 290,000 or so distinct CDR3 sequences, roughly 22% of them appearing once. The source of this sequence is a man aged 50 to 69 who received an inactivated influenza vaccine. V gene TRBV5-5 combines with J gene TRBJ2-3; D possibly corresponds to TRBD2 (5 bases). This specimen consisted of PBMCs from blood, obtained roughly 20 months after vaccination. CDR3 residues: CASSLGFPLTNTDTQYF. The CDR3 bases are TGTGCCAGCAGCTTGGGATTCCCCTTGACTAACACAGATACGCAGTATTTT.